The clone carrying this T cell receptor (beta chain) was seen only a few times. This sample was taken from a study of blood T cells in healthy people across ages. The CDR3 is made up of 13 amino acids. CDR1 and CDR2 from the germline V gene are DFQATT and SNEGSKA (reference sequence). V lost 5 bases and J lost 9; bases outside the gene matches: 6. A second PCR of 7 to 11 cycles used a sample-barcoded 5' primer and a J-beta primer mix. Individual samples furnished no less than 2.5 million CDR3-containing paired-end reads apiece. TCRdb passed the 5' RACE reads through MiXCR, listing each CDR3 protein once. The sample lists hundreds of thousands of distinct CDR3 sequences, about half occurring once.

The V call is TRBV20-1, the J call TRBJ1-6; 8 bases match TRBD1. Specimen: blood. The TCR originated in an older woman in good health. CDR3 residues: CSAEDRGGSPLHF. The DNA of the CDR3 is TGCAGTGCTGAAGACAGGGGTGGTTCACCCCTCCACTTT.